This T cell receptor beta chain was profiled in a study of control samples from healthy donors and cancer patients. Sequenced by immunoSEQ multiplex PCR; TCRdb stores in-frame clones only, minus some. The data show more than 95,000 clones, with about 93% seen just once and about 2.8% held by the top ten. The receptor was isolated from a man aged 25 to 45 in good health. Sequencing used blood.

CDR3 loop: CASTRGVTEAFF. The CDR3 DNA is TGTGCCAGCACCCGAGGGGTCACTGAAGCTTTCTTT. The chain has TRBV12-3 or TRBV12-4 and TRBJ1-1, with TRBD1 as a possible D gene (5 bases). The CDR3 consists of 12 residues. The V gene lost 7 bases and the J gene lost 4 bases, with 10 bases spanning the gap.